This TCR beta chain was found in a study of cytomegalovirus exposure and HLA in healthy donors. Study information: Counted in an early data release were some 81 million unique TCRs from HLA-typed donors.

PCR involved 60 Vbeta and 13 Jbeta primers. Profiling relied on immunoSEQ multiplex PCR, and the TCRdb table lists in-frame clones only, not all of them. Of some 180,000 clones listed, 82% are singletons. Study-wide findings and caveats: Presence/absence analyses rested on an assumption that sequencing depth was roughly uniform across donors.

This clone was observed once. What it binds is unknown. V shed 4 bases, J shed 5 bases, and the junction held 7 bases outside the gene matches. The length of the CDR3 is 15 residues. The germline V gene has CDR1 MDHEN and CDR2 SYDVKM. The gene calls are TRBV28 and TRBJ1-1, with 10 positions matching TRBD1. Specimen: PBMCs. The receptor comes from a man in his forties or fifties in good health and CMV-seronegative. CDR3 residues: CASSSGQGVGTEAFF. The CDR3 DNA reads as TGTGCCAGCAGTTCAGGACAGGGGGTAGGGACTGAAGCTTTCTTT.